This T cell receptor beta chain is drawn from a study of shared clonotypes between healthy human individuals. General study points: Clonotypes not shared had lower generation probabilities than those common to all four donors. Since donors were few, the genetic and exposure-history diversity represented was limited.

Deep level was the assay's run setting. Sequencing was performed with immunoSEQ multiplex PCR; in TCRdb, only in-frame clones are kept and a portion is missing. The sample contains about 2,500,000 clones, approximately 92% of which appear only once. About this clone: Its matching antigen is unknown. The identical CDR3 is also encoded by other nucleotide sequences in the sample.

Every donor was a Caucasian adult from Nashville, Tennessee. CDR1 is MDHEN and CDR2 is SYDVKM in the germline V gene. The V segment lost 5 bases and the J segment 4 bases; nucleotides outside the gene matches: 5. The CDR3 is 14 residues long. The receptor was derived from a man aged 18 to 30 in good health. V usage is TRBV28 and J usage is TRBJ2-4; 7 bases line up with TRBD1. The sample was naive CD4+ T cells sorted from blood. Documented subset: CD45RA+ positively selected. The CDR3, as DNA: TGTGCCAGCAGTCCCGGGACAGTAAAAAACATTCAGTACTTC. This translates into CASSPGTVKNIQYF.